What follows are 13 T cell receptor beta chains derived from one specimen sequenced in a study of T-cell memory formation after mild COVID-19. Each CDR3 protein is one row after TCRdb ran MiXCR on the 5' RACE reads. This sample has roughly 300,000 distinct CDR3 sequences; around 8% occur once, and the top ten carry around a fifth. Sequences were obtained from PBMCs or a T cell subset sorted from them (not recorded which). The receptors come from a man between 18 and 35 years old who had mild COVID-19 (a few samples of this study predate the infection). Cell type and time point are not known.

This clonotype occurred a few times. This chain connects TRBV10-2 to TRBJ1-2; a possible D gene is TRBD1 (6 bases). The germline V and J ends were trimmed by 3 bases and 2 bases, with 13 bases remaining between them. CDR1 is WSHSY, CDR2 SAAADI, per germline. The CDR3 totals 15 residues. CDR3 nucleotides: TGCGCCAGCAGTGATTTGGACAGAAGAAACTATGGCTACACCTTC. Encoded protein: CASSDLDRRNYGYTF.

The chain has TRBV10-3 and TRBJ2-2; tentatively, D is TRBD1 (5 bases). CDR3 length equals 12 residues. From germline, CDR1 is ENHRY and CDR2 SYGVKD. Between the trimmed V and J ends, which lost 10 bases and 8 bases, there was a span of 14 bases. For the CDR3, the DNA is TGTGCCACCGACAGTGGGTCAGGGGAGCTGTTTTTT. Residues: CATDSGSGELFF.

This rearrangement joins TRBV30 to TRBJ1-1; D may be TRBD1 (5 bases). The CDR3 spans 13 residues. CDR1 is GTSNPN, CDR2 SVGIG, per germline (reference sequence). Trimming left V 2 bases short and J 1 base short, with 8 bases between. In nucleotides, the CDR3 is TGTGCCTGGAGTAGGGGATCGAACACTGAAGCTTTCTTT. This codes for CAWSRGSNTEAFF.

The rearrangement uses TRBV6-1 and TRBJ2-7, with D perhaps assigned TRBD1 or TRBD2 (5 bases each). Per germline, CDR1 MNHNS and CDR2 SASEGT. The V end was cut by 2 bases, the J end by 9 bases, with 14 bases between. This CDR3 region has 13 residues. CDR3: CASSEPGASWQYV. The DNA of the CDR3 is TGTGCCAGCAGTGAACCCGGGGCCAGTTGGCAGTACGTC.

This clonotype was detected ten times or more. The chain links TRBV5-4 to TRBJ2-1, with 11 bases aligning to TRBD2. Looked up from germline, CDR1 is SGHNT and CDR2 is YYREEE (reference sequence). The CDR3 spans 15 residues. With V trimmed by 4 bases and J by 4 bases, 4 bases remained unmatched. The CDR3 reads CASSTLAGGYNEQFF. In nucleotides, the CDR3 is TGTGCCAGCAGCACTCTAGCGGGGGGTTACAATGAGCAGTTCTTC.

The rearrangement joins TRBV6-2 or TRBV6-3 to TRBJ2-1; D is tentatively TRBD1 or TRBD2 (6 bases each). Germline V CDR1 and CDR2: MNHEY, SVGEGT. This CDR3 is 12 amino acids long. V lost 6 bases to trimming and J lost 9 bases, with 12 bases between them. The chain's CDR3 is CASSDPGAEQFF. CDR3 coding DNA: TGTGCCAGCAGCGATCCGGGGGCTGAGCAGTTCTTC.

The V and J genes are TRBV4-3 and TRBJ2-7; no reliable D call. V was cut by 0 bases and J by 3 bases, with 12 bases left in between. The V gene's germline CDR1 is LGHNA and CDR2 YSLEER. This CDR3 spans 15 amino acids. Here the CDR3 reads CASSQDARQYYEQYF. CDR3 in DNA: TGCGCCAGCAGCCAAGACGCGAGGCAGTACTACGAGCAGTACTTC.

This chain links TRBV7-8 with TRBJ2-3; TRBD1 aligns across 9 bases. Germline V CDR1 and CDR2: SGHVS, FQNEAQ. The CDR3 runs to 13 residues. With 9 bases clipped from V and 2 bases from J, the junction kept 3 bases outside the gene matches. This CDR3 reads CASRDRATDTQYF. For the CDR3, the DNA is TGTGCCAGTAGGGACAGGGCCACAGATACGCAGTATTTT.

J is TRBJ2-2 and V is TRBV5-1, with D perhaps matching TRBD1 (5 bases). The CDR3 spans 15 residues. V was shortened by 3 bases and J by 0 bases, with 9 bases between the two germline ends. In germline, CDR1 is SGHRS, CDR2 YFSETQ. The CDR3 DNA reads as TGCGCCAGCAGCTCTGGGGCCACGAACACCGGGGAGCTGTTTTTT. It yields the protein CASSSGATNTGELFF.

This clonotype showed up many times. The chain combines TRBV12-3 or TRBV12-4 with TRBJ2-7, with 8 nucleotides matching TRBD2. With V trimmed by 4 bases and J by 0 bases, 8 bases remained unmatched. The length of the CDR3 is 16 residues. The CDR3 spells CASSSLTSVSSYEQYF. The CDR3 DNA is TGTGCCAGCAGTTCCCTGACTAGCGTCAGCTCCTACGAGCAGTACTTC.

This sequence joins TRBV4-3 and TRBJ1-2, with D unclear. The V end lost 0 bases, the J end lost 13 bases, and 15 bases lay between the germline ends. CDR1 is LGHNA, CDR2 YSLEER, per germline. The CDR3 consists of 13 residues. The CDR3 region has the DNA TGCGCCAGCAGCCAAGATAGGGCCGTATTTTGCACCTTC. This encodes CASSQDRAVFCTF.

There are many counts of this clonotype. V usage is TRBV12-3 or TRBV12-4 and J usage is TRBJ2-1, with 9 bases identical to TRBD1. This CDR3 comprises 16 residues. Trimming removed 6 bases from V and 6 bases from J; junction bases left unmatched: 12. CDR3 residues: CASSSTGGWVRNEQFF. The CDR3 nucleotides read TGTGCCAGCAGCTCGACAGGGGGTTGGGTACGCAATGAGCAGTTCTTC.

V gene TRBV20-1 combines with J gene TRBJ2-6, with TRBD1 matching over 7 bases. This CDR3 is 17 amino acids long. Germline values: CDR1 DFQATT, CDR2 SNEGSKA (reference sequence). J gave up 2 bases and V 5 bases, and 12 bases lay outside the gene matches. The CDR3 coding sequence is TGCAGTGCTCTCCCTGGACAGGCTATCCCTGGGGCCAACGTCCTGACTTTC. The encoded protein is CSALPGQAIPGANVLTF.